The 21 T cell receptor beta chains presented below share a single source sample, sequenced in a study of T cells in Graves' hyperthyroidism and ophthalmopathy. RNA transcripts gave rise to amplified TCR beta CDR3 regions. An initial round of RT-PCR targeting the TCR CDR3 relied on the HTBI primer set. TCRdb ran MiXCR on the multiplex PCR reads and lists one entry per CDR3 protein. The table records some 270,000 distinct CDR3 sequences, roughly 15% of them present only once. The sample was blood. All receptors derive from a woman in her forties with Graves' hyperthyroidism.

This clonotype was observed a few times. The chain combines TRBV4-2 with TRBJ2-7; 8 bases map to TRBD2. With 1 base clipped from V and 4 bases from J, the junction kept 3 bases outside the gene matches. The CDR3 sequence is 14 residues long. Per the germline V gene, CDR1 is LGHNA and CDR2 is YNFKEQ. The chain's CDR3 is CASSQGAGEYEQYF. CDR3 bases: TGTGCCAGCAGCCAAGGAGCGGGAGAGTACGAGCAGTACTTC.

This clonotype was seen more than once but under ten times. The V gene is TRBV9, the J gene TRBJ2-1, with D unresolved. From germline, CDR1 is SGDLS and CDR2 YYNGEE. V lost 4 bases to trimming and J lost 0 bases, with 11 bases between them. The CDR3 is 15 amino acids. The CDR3 reads CASSPEWGSYNEQFF. CDR3 coding DNA: TGTGCCAGCAGCCCGGAGTGGGGCTCCTACAATGAGCAGTTCTTC.

There are a few counts of this clonotype. The gene calls are TRBV2 and TRBJ2-2; D is ambiguous. CDR3 length: 14 residues. CDR1 SNHLY and CDR2 FYNNEI come from the germline V gene. V was shortened by 4 bases and J by 3 bases, with 9 bases between the two germline ends. This CDR3 reads CASSVEADTGELFF. CDR3 DNA: TGTGCCAGCAGTGTCGAGGCCGACACCGGGGAGCTGTTTTTT.

This clonotype has only a few counts. The genes are TRBV4-1 and TRBJ2-7; D is unclear. Per the germline V gene, CDR1 is MGHRA and CDR2 is YSYEKL. Trimming stripped 1 base from V and 2 bases from J, with 12 bases between. The length of the CDR3 is 15 residues. The CDR3 protein is CASSQVVTVAYEQYF. As DNA, the CDR3 is TGCGCCAGCAGCCAAGTCGTGACGGTGGCCTACGAGCAGTACTTC.

This clonotype was observed at least ten times. The chain links TRBV19 to TRBJ2-5; 13 nucleotides align to TRBD2. The germline V gene has CDR1 LNHDA and CDR2 SQIVND (reference sequence). CDR3 size: 16 residues. The junction had 3 bases not matched to a gene; V was cut back by 4 bases and J by 1 base. CDR3 sequence: CASSRTSGSGQETQYF. DNA for the CDR3: TGTGCCAGTAGTAGGACTAGCGGGAGTGGCCAAGAGACCCAGTACTTC.

This clonotype was seen ten or more times. V and J are TRBV25-1 and TRBJ2-1; 12 bases are a match to TRBD2. The CDR3 runs 18 residues. The V gene's germline CDR1 is MGHDK and CDR2 SYGVNS. After removal of 5 bases from V and 1 base from J, the junction contained 9 bases not matched to a gene. The DNA of the CDR3 is TGTGCCAGCAGTCCTGGACTAGCGGGAACGTGTTCCTACAATGAGCAGTTCTTC. It specifies CASSPGLAGTCSYNEQFF.

This clonotype came up a few times. The V call is TRBV5-1, the J call TRBJ2-3; unclear D gene. This CDR3 has 14 residues. The ends were cut back, 0 bases at V and 5 bases at J, with 10 bases in the middle. From germline, CDR1 is SGHRS and CDR2 YFSETQ. The CDR3 bases are TGCGCCAGCAGCTTGGGCCCCTCGGTAGATACGCAGTATTTT. This codes for CASSLGPSVDTQYF.

The V gene is TRBV15, the J gene TRBJ2-7; 9 nucleotides agree with TRBD1. CDR1 is LNHNV, CDR2 YYDKDF, per germline (reference sequence). The CDR3 has 14 amino acids. Trimming at V came to 5 bases and at J to 2 bases, leaving 4 bases not matched to a gene. In DNA, the CDR3 is TGTGCCACCAGCGCGGGACAGGGCCCCTACGAGCAGTACTTC. It is translated as CATSAGQGPYEQYF.

In its sample, this clonotype was seen many times. V usage is TRBV7-2 and J usage is TRBJ2-3; no firm D call. Germline-derived CDR1 and CDR2 are SGHTA and FQGNSA. Trimming stripped 7 bases from V and 7 bases from J, with 15 bases between. The CDR3 has 13 amino acids. The DNA for the CDR3 is TGTGCCAGCAAAGAGCGAGGAAGGAATACGCAGTATTTT. This sequence encodes CASKERGRNTQYF.

This clonotype was seen ten or more times. The chain links TRBV2 to TRBJ1-1; the D is unclear. Trimming stripped 3 bases from V and 3 bases from J, with 5 bases between. Germline V gives CDR1 SNHLY, CDR2 FYNNEI. The CDR3 totals 12 residues. CDR3 protein: CASSDRDTEAFF. The CDR3 nucleotides are TGTGCCAGCAGTGATCGGGACACTGAAGCTTTCTTT.

There are many counts of this clonotype. The chain combines TRBV28 with TRBJ1-2; no clear D gene. This CDR3 is 12 amino acids long. Germline V gives CDR1 MDHEN, CDR2 SYDVKM. V was cut by 5 bases and J by 8 bases, with 12 bases left in between. CDR3 amino acids: CASSVARFGYTF. CDR3 in DNA: TGTGCCAGCAGTGTCGCCCGGTTCGGCTACACCTTC.

Ten or more counts support this clonotype. The chain joins TRBV2 to TRBJ2-3; 7 bases agree with TRBD2. The V segment lost 4 bases and the J segment 3 bases; nucleotides outside the gene matches: 10. Germline CDR1 reads SNHLY; CDR2 reads FYNNEI. The CDR3 has 16 amino acids. The CDR3 region is CASSGLAVLGTDTQYF. As DNA, the CDR3 is TGTGCCAGCAGTGGACTAGCCGTCTTAGGTACAGATACGCAGTATTTT.

This clonotype has at least ten counts. The chain uses TRBV5-1 and TRBJ2-7; 8 bases are shared with TRBD2. Germline loops: CDR1 SGHRS, CDR2 YFSETQ. CDR3 length equals 15 residues. The V segment lost 4 bases and the J segment 3 bases; nucleotides outside the gene matches: 9. For the CDR3, the DNA is TGCGCCAGCAGCCCGGGACTAGTGACTGGCTACGAGCAGTACTTC. Translated: CASSPGLVTGYEQYF.

The chain combines TRBV28 with TRBJ1-6, with 8 bases matching TRBD1. This CDR3 spans 16 amino acids. V was clipped by 6 bases and J by 6 bases; unmatched bases: 10. Per germline, CDR1 MDHEN and CDR2 SYDVKM. CDR3: CASRGQGTGFNSPLHF. For the CDR3, the DNA is TGTGCCAGCAGGGGTCAGGGGACAGGCTTTAATTCACCCCTCCACTTT.

Many counts were recorded for this clonotype. CDR3 amino acids: CASSPGQVDGNTIYF. Here the CDR3 DNA reads TGCGCCAGCAGCCCCGGACAGGTGGATGGAAACACCATATATTTT. V gene TRBV5-1 combines with J gene TRBJ1-3, with TRBD1 matching over 7 bases. V shed 4 bases, J shed 3 bases, and the junction held 7 bases outside the gene matches. CDR3 length equals 15 residues. Germline CDR1 and CDR2: SGHRS and YFSETQ.

This clonotype has ten or more counts. The chain combines TRBV12-3 or TRBV12-4 with TRBJ2-3; D is undetermined. Trimming removed 2 bases at V and 0 bases at J, with 6 bases between. The CDR3 spans 14 residues. Here the CDR3 reads CASSLQFSTDTQYF. As DNA, the CDR3 is TGTGCCAGCAGTTTACAGTTTAGCACAGATACGCAGTATTTT.

This clonotype was seen many times. The chain is built from TRBV11-1 and TRBJ1-1, with TRBD1 identical over 7 bases. The V gene end was trimmed by 2 bases and the J gene end by 6 bases; junction bases not matched to a gene: 6. Germline V gene sequence: CDR1 SGHAT, CDR2 FQDESV (reference sequence). This CDR3 has 14 amino acids. The CDR3 sequence is CASSLRPGGPEAFF. As DNA, the CDR3 is TGTGCCAGCAGCTTACGGCCAGGGGGACCTGAAGCTTTCTTT.

The gene calls are TRBV12-3 or TRBV12-4 and TRBJ2-2; 10 bases agree with TRBD1. This CDR3 has 15 amino acids. Losses at the gene ends were 11 bases for V and 3 bases for J; bases not matched to a gene: 9. The CDR3 nucleotides read TGTGCCGGCGACGGGGACAGGGGTTACACCGGGGAGCTGTTTTTT. It is translated as CAGDGDRGYTGELFF.

This clonotype was counted many times. The chain links TRBV5-1 to TRBJ2-7; D call uncertain. Per the germline V gene, CDR1 is SGHRS and CDR2 is YFSETQ. The CDR3 sequence is 14 residues long. V lost 0 bases, J lost 3 bases, and 10 bases lay in between. CDR3 sequence: CASSLAPESYEQYF. The CDR3 DNA is TGCGCCAGCAGCTTGGCCCCTGAAAGCTACGAGCAGTACTTC.

The sample holds many counts of this clonotype. This chain connects TRBV7-6 to TRBJ1-4, with a possible D match to TRBD1 (6 bases). V was clipped by 6 bases and J by 7 bases, with 15 bases between them. The CDR3 extends over 14 amino acids. Germline loops: CDR1 SGHVS, CDR2 FNYEAQ. The CDR3 region is CASSPRRGGEKLFF. The CDR3 bases are TGTGCCAGCAGTCCAAGGAGGGGGGGTGAAAAACTGTTTTTT.

This clonotype was picked up a small number of times. The chain has TRBV11-3 and TRBJ2-1; 8 bases agree with TRBD2. The CDR3 is 16 residues long. The V and J ends lost 1 base and 3 bases, in that order; junction bases with no gene match: 5. Germline V gene data show CDR1 as SGHNT and CDR2 as YENEEA. As DNA, the CDR3 is TGTGCCAGCAGCTTAGGGGAAGCGGGAGACTACAATGAGCAGTTCTTC. Translated: CASSLGEAGDYNEQFF.